This is a list of T cell receptor beta chains from one sample in a study of T cell repertoires in cytomegalovirus infection. Via MiXCR, TCRdb re-called the reads, giving one row per CDR3 protein. The sample yields under 850,000 distinct CDR3 sequences, around 30% seen once. No antigens are known for them. The material sequenced was cultured PBMCs, taken from culture after CMV antigen stimulation. The receptors were sampled from a human donor in good health (CMV status not recorded). Some clones in this sample may be carry-over from other donors' samples. CDR3s include the opening cysteine and the closing phenylalanine or tryptophan. The order of the fields is D gene, clone size, J gene, V gene, CDR3 protein, CDR3 DNA. A D gene is named only where the DNA matches it firmly. Clone size is not always given. Where it is, it says once, few, many or a class for expanded clones.

TRBD1	NA	TRBJ1-1	TRBV3-1	CASSQSDRDTEAFF	TGTGCCAGCAGCCAATCGGACAGGGACACTGAAGCTTTCTTT
TRBD2	NA	TRBJ2-1	TRBV4-1	CASSQDRGGLAGDNEQFF	TGCGCCAGCAGCCAAGATCGGGGGGGACTAGCGGGTGACAATGAGCAGTTCTTC
NA	few	TRBJ2-3	TRBV12-3/TRBV12-4	CASSHGTRSTDTQYF	TGTGCCAGCAGCCACGGGACCCGCTCCACAGATACGCAGTATTTT
NA	NA	TRBJ1-2	TRBV10-3	CAISEPSGYTF	TGTGCCATCAGTGAGCCTAGCGGCTACACCTTC
NA	NA	TRBJ1-6	TRBV15	CATSIRESPLHF	TGTGCCACCAGCATACGGGAGTCACCCCTCCACTTT
TRBD2	NA	TRBJ2-3	TRBV7-9	CASSSRTSGVTDTQYF	TGTGCCAGCAGCTCCCGGACTAGCGGGGTCACAGATACGCAGTATTTT
NA	NA	TRBJ2-5	TRBV7-4	CASSPGQNFQETQYF	TGTGCCAGCAGCCCTGGACAGAACTTCCAAGAGACCCAGTACTTC
NA	few	TRBJ1-1	TRBV6-2/TRBV6-3	CASSSRRLNTEAFF	TGTGCCAGCAGTAGCAGGCGTTTGAACACTGAAGCTTTCTTT
NA	many	TRBJ1-5	TRBV7-6	CASGFNQPQHF	TGTGCCAGTGGTTTCAATCAGCCCCAGCATTTT
NA	NA	TRBJ2-1	TRBV7-3	CASSLVEAPRDEQFF	TGTGCCAGCAGCTTAGTAGAGGCCCCTAGGGATGAGCAGTTCTTC
TRBD2	once	TRBJ2-1	TRBV19	CASSGLAGGHEQFF	TGTGCCAGTAGCGGACTAGCGGGAGGCCATGAGCAGTTCTTC
NA	NA	TRBJ2-5	TRBV4-2	CASSQVAAQSETQYF	TGTGCCAGCAGCCAAGTGGCAGCCCAGAGCGAGACCCAGTACTTC
NA	few	TRBJ1-4	TRBV12-3/TRBV12-4	CASTQGNEKLFF	TGTGCCAGCACCCAGGGTAATGAAAAACTGTTTTTT
NA	few	TRBJ1-1	TRBV5-1	CASSRTAANTEAFF	TGCGCCAGCAGCAGGACAGCTGCGAACACTGAAGCTTTCTTT
TRBD1	NA	TRBJ1-1	TRBV6-5	CASSYESGGNTEAFF	TGTGCCAGCAGTTACGAATCAGGGGGCAACACTGAAGCTTTCTTT
NA	few	TRBJ1-3	TRBV12-3/TRBV12-4	CASSQGNTIYF	TGTGCCAGCAGCCAAGGAAACACCATATATTTT
NA	NA	TRBJ1-1	TRBV28	CASSPQGSLNTEAFF	TGTGCCAGCAGTCCCCAAGGTTCCCTGAACACTGAAGCTTTCTTT
NA	NA	TRBJ2-7	TRBV20-1	CSATGAERSRAQYF	TGCAGTGCTACCGGCGCGGAGCGGAGTCGGGCGCAGTACTTC
TRBD1	NA	TRBJ1-3	TRBV7-2	CASSAGTDGNTIYF	TGTGCCAGCAGCGCCGGGACAGATGGAAACACCATATATTTT
NA	NA	TRBJ2-5	TRBV20-1	CSAAPSRSNQETQYF	TGCAGTGCAGCACCCTCCCGGAGTAACCAAGAGACCCAGTACTTC
NA	NA	TRBJ1-1	TRBV10-3	CAISDVTRTEAFF	TGTGCCATCAGTGACGTTACCAGGACTGAAGCTTTCTTT
NA	NA	TRBJ2-5	TRBV4-1	CASSQGRVVETQYF	TGCGCCAGCAGCCAGGGCAGGGTGGTCGAGACCCAGTACTTC
NA	NA	TRBJ2-3	TRBV11-2	CASSTLGTFTDTQYF	TGTGCCAGCAGCACACTGGGAACCTTCACAGATACGCAGTATTTT
TRBD1	NA	TRBJ1-2	TRBV20-1	CSARKGQGARGYTF	TGCAGTGCTAGGAAAGGACAGGGGGCGCGAGGCTACACCTTC
NA	NA	TRBJ2-5	TRBV24-1	CATSAPTQKETQYF	TGTGCCACCAGTGCCCCGACCCAAAAAGAGACCCAGTACTTC
TRBD2	few	TRBJ2-5	TRBV7-2	CASSEAAGLAETQYF	TGTGCCAGCAGCGAGGCAGCGGGACTGGCGGAGACCCAGTACTTC
NA	many	TRBJ1-5	TRBV7-2	CASSSFHQPQHF	TGTGCCAGCAGCTCTTTCCATCAGCCCCAGCATTTT
TRBD1	NA	TRBJ2-1	TRBV5-6	CASSWDRSYNEQFF	TGTGCCAGCAGCTGGGACAGATCCTACAATGAGCAGTTCTTC
NA	few	TRBJ2-4	TRBV4-1	CASSPPGGVAKNIQYF	TGCGCCAGCAGCCCCCCAGGGGGGGTAGCCAAAAACATTCAGTACTTC
NA	few	TRBJ1-5	TRBV12-3/TRBV12-4	CASSLINQPQHF	TGTGCCAGCAGTTTAATCAATCAGCCCCAGCATTTT
TRBD1	few	TRBJ2-5	TRBV20-1	CSARGQGQETQYF	TGCAGTGCTAGAGGACAGGGGCAAGAGACCCAGTACTTC
TRBD2	many	TRBJ2-7	TRBV7-2	CASSPTGGGRSEQYF	TGTGCCAGCAGCCCCACGGGCGGGGGACGGTCAGAGCAGTACTTC
TRBD2	few	TRBJ2-5	TRBV12-3/TRBV12-4	CASSFRLAGEQETQYF	TGTGCCAGCAGTTTTAGACTAGCGGGGGAACAAGAGACCCAGTACTTC
NA	NA	TRBJ1-1	TRBV6-2/TRBV6-3	CASSTLQTANTEAFF	TGTGCCAGCAGTACTTTACAGACAGCGAACACTGAAGCTTTCTTT
TRBD2	many	TRBJ2-3	TRBV7-2	CASSLASVAGGLNTQYF	TGTGCCAGCAGCTTAGCGTCAGTAGCGGGGGGGCTGAATACGCAGTATTTT
NA	NA	TRBJ1-2	TRBV6-2/TRBV6-3	CASQNAPARSYGYTF	TGTGCCAGCCAAAACGCCCCGGCGAGGAGCTATGGCTACACCTTC
NA	many	TRBJ2-1	TRBV7-2	CASSRRDVYNEQFF	TGTGCCAGCAGCCGCCGGGACGTATACAATGAGCAGTTCTTC
TRBD2	NA	TRBJ2-5	TRBV4-1	CASSQANGGAGETQYF	TGCGCCAGCAGCCAAGCGAACGGGGGGGCGGGAGAGACCCAGTACTTC
TRBD1	once	TRBJ1-2	TRBV12-3/TRBV12-4	CASRPRDRAYYGYTF	TGTGCCAGCAGACCTCGGGACAGAGCATACTATGGCTACACCTTC
NA	NA	TRBJ1-5	TRBV19	CASSVRDGSEPQHF	TGTGCCAGTAGTGTCCGGGACGGATCAGAGCCCCAGCATTTT
NA	NA	TRBJ2-1	TRBV6-1	CASSERWGPYNEQFF	TGTGCCAGCAGTGAGCGTTGGGGTCCCTACAATGAGCAGTTCTTC
NA	few	TRBJ1-1	TRBV6-1	CASSGKETGLNTEAFF	TGTGCCAGCAGCGGGAAAGAAACAGGGCTGAACACTGAAGCTTTCTTT
NA	NA	TRBJ2-5	TRBV10-3	CAISGGSRPEETQYF	TGTGCCATCAGTGGGGGTAGCAGACCGGAAGAGACCCAGTACTTC
NA	NA	TRBJ1-6	TRBV27	CASSLRQGLYNSPLHF	TGTGCCAGCAGTTTACGGCAAGGGTTATATAATTCACCCCTCCACTTT
TRBD2	NA	TRBJ2-7	TRBV10-3	CAIGGGTSRGEQYF	TGTGCCATCGGCGGGGGGACTTCTCGGGGCGAGCAGTACTTC
NA	few	TRBJ2-3	TRBV15	CATSPTPGSEDTQYF	TGTGCCACCAGCCCTACCCCAGGTTCGGAAGATACGCAGTATTTT
NA	few	TRBJ2-7	TRBV7-2	CASSLKSKASSWEAGYEQYF	TGTGCCAGCAGCTTAAAGAGTAAAGCTAGTAGTTGGGAGGCGGGGTACGAGCAGTACTTC
NA	NA	TRBJ2-1	TRBV7-6	CASSRGLPAPNEQFF	TGTGCCAGCAGCCGGGGACTCCCAGCACCCAATGAGCAGTTCTTC
NA	NA	TRBJ2-1	TRBV2	CASSELDPNNEQFF	TGTGCCAGCAGTGAGTTGGACCCCAACAATGAGCAGTTCTTC
NA	few	TRBJ2-7	TRBV11-2	CASSLENLQVALTF	TGTGCCAGCAGCTTAGAAAATTTACAGGTTGCATTGACCTTC
TRBD1	NA	TRBJ2-1	TRBV5-4	CASTGQGVYNEQFF	TGTGCCAGCACCGGACAGGGCGTCTACAATGAGCAGTTCTTC
TRBD2	many	TRBJ2-3	TRBV7-7	CASSPGVAGTDTQYF	TGTGCCAGCAGCCCTGGAGTAGCGGGAACGGATACGCAGTATTTT
TRBD2	NA	TRBJ2-3	TRBV12-3/TRBV12-4	CASSLARSGSDTQYF	TGTGCCAGCAGTTTAGCGAGGAGCGGGAGTGATACGCAGTATTTT
TRBD1	NA	TRBJ2-7	TRBV7-9	CASSSVHRGRGHEQYF	TGTGCCAGCAGCTCCGTCCACAGGGGGCGTGGGCACGAGCAGTACTTC
TRBD2	few	TRBJ2-7	TRBV10-3	CAISDPLAGGRYEQYF	TGTGCCATCAGTGACCCTTTAGCGGGAGGGCGCTACGAGCAGTACTTC
TRBD2	few	TRBJ2-7	TRBV11-2	CASSLDPGAGVAYEQYF	TGTGCCAGCAGCTTAGATCCCGGGGCGGGAGTCGCCTACGAGCAGTACTTC
TRBD1	once	TRBJ2-5	TRBV19	CASSTNRGRRETQYF	TGTGCCAGTAGTACTAACAGGGGGCGGCGAGAGACCCAGTACTTC